Shown below are 5 T cell receptor beta chains from a single sample sequenced in a study of shared T cell receptors in the human thymus (dated by TCRdb to the early 2020s). Library construction relied on the immunoSEQ multiplex PCR assay. This immuneACCESS table, as held by TCRdb, lists in-frame sequences with V and J called but not all clones. Of the missing ones, under half trace to an unresolved V gene in checked studies; the others have no known cause. The sample has 500,000 to 850,000 clones on record, 87% of them singletons. The top ten clones comprise under 0.01% of the sample. The data were also submitted as part of a second study, on human thymus T cells.

Material for sequencing was thymocytes. These receptors all come from a boy younger than two with a congenital heart defect. Donor details come from another sample of the same person, matched by shared clones.

V and J are TRBV28 and TRBJ1-5, with 7 positions matching TRBD1. Germline CDR1 and CDR2: MDHEN and SYDVKM. With V trimmed by 5 bases and J by 2 bases, 6 bases remained unmatched. The length of the CDR3 is 15 residues. CDR3 DNA: TGTGCCAGCAGTCCGACAGGGAGCGGCAATCAGCCCCAGCATTTT. This sequence encodes CASSPTGSGNQPQHF.

The rearrangement links TRBV30 to TRBJ2-5; a weak D match, TRBD2 (6 bases). The CDR3 consists of 16 residues. V dropped 0 bases and J dropped 2 bases, with 16 bases sitting between them. Germline V gives CDR1 GTSNPN, CDR2 SVGIG (reference sequence). The CDR3 protein is CAWSVSGGKGQETQYF. CDR3 bases: TGTGCCTGGAGTGTTTCCGGCGGGAAGGGGCAAGAGACCCAGTACTTC.

The chain is built from TRBV28 and TRBJ1-2; 7 bases agree with TRBD1. Looked up from germline, CDR1 is MDHEN and CDR2 is SYDVKM. J gave up 1 base and V 2 bases, and 7 bases lay outside the gene matches. The CDR3 extends over 16 amino acids. DNA of the CDR3: TGTGCCAGCAGTTTAGGCCCGGGACAGTTTAACTATGGCTACACCTTC. It encodes CASSLGPGQFNYGYTF.

V usage is TRBV30 and J usage is TRBJ2-7; TRBD1 aligns across 7 bases. Per germline, CDR1 GTSNPN and CDR2 SVGIG (reference sequence). The CDR3 is made up of 17 amino acids. V dropped 5 bases and J dropped 0; count of bases not matched to a gene: 16. CDR3 nucleotide sequence: TGTGCCTGGGCACACGTGGACAGGTCTAGGAGCTCCTACGAGCAGTACTTC. It yields the protein CAWAHVDRSRSSYEQYF.

The rearrangement links TRBV4-1 to TRBJ1-1; TRBD1 agrees at 10 bases. Germline V gene sequence: CDR1 MGHRA, CDR2 YSYEKL. With 0 bases clipped from V and 10 bases from J, the junction kept 17 bases outside the gene matches. The CDR3 is made up of 18 amino acids. CDR3 coding DNA: TGCGCCAGCAGCCAAGAGAGCGCCGTGACAGGGGGCCTCATGATAGCTTTCTTT. This translates into CASSQESAVTGGLMIAFF.